This T cell receptor (beta chain) derives from a study of cytomegalovirus exposure and HLA in healthy donors (dated by TCRdb to 2017 to 2019). Background for the entire study: According to an earlier analysis of 587 of the donors, 150 million to 200 million T cells yielded 90 million to 140 million unique TCR beta sequences and approximately 280 Gb of sequence data. Of the 398 genotyped donors, around 81% fell in the genetic ancestry cluster associated with self-reported Caucasian donors. Donor age, sex, ethnicity and CMV serostatus were compiled together with the repertoire data. Both class I and class II loci were covered by HLA typing, at four-digit resolution. Several DR-DQ haplotypes were treated as single units for association and clustering because of strong linkage in the cohort. Typing coverage varied by locus: about 620-630 donors for A, B, C, DRB1 and DQB1; roughly 520 for DQA1; 600 to 610 for DPA1; around 490 for DPB1. A later analysis re-analyzed previously published TCR beta repertoires from 600 to 850 donors and added high-resolution HLA genotyping to study TCR occurrence patterns. About 280 gigabases of sequencing data and around 88 million unique TCR sequences made up an early release that covered approximately 700 HLA-typed donors. The study combined high-throughput TCR immunosequencing, statistical association of individual TCRs with disease status, and machine learning to predict cytomegalovirus infection status. Rather than using new phenotypic data, the later analysis identified candidate immune exposures from TCR beta sequences and from how often those sequences occurred across donors. All discovery cohort repertoires had been generated on a single sequencing platform. The study used immunosequencing to profile the T cell repertoires of around 600 subjects and linked those repertoires to cytomegalovirus serostatus. The study aimed to test whether signatures of past pathogen exposure could be identified by cataloging public T cell receptors. A later genetic analysis took genome-wide SNP genotypes for about three fifths of the roughly 700 donors and used that subset as a discovery cohort. An earlier analysis of several hundred of the donors applied high-throughput TCR beta sequencing to assess whether each TCR beta V gene segment acted as functional or pseudogenic. Among roughly 400 genotyped donors of the cohort, an average of roughly 240,000 unique TCR beta nucleotide sequences were sequenced per donor, roughly 18% of them non-productive. Along with the roughly 710-subject first cohort, a separate validation cohort of over 90 different subjects was used. Summary of the overall study and its limitations: A cluster of highly shared sequence variants was judged likely to represent a technical artifact of the sequencing pipeline. An association between a missense DCLRE1C variant and V-gene and J-gene trimming of TCR beta chains was found in a later genetic analysis and replicated in an independent cohort. Because counts were too low, roughly 17 rarely observed V segments, including chromosome 9 orphons, were left out of the earlier analysis of a few hundred of the donors. The classifier was reported to diagnose cytomegalovirus status with high specificity and sensitivity in both the original and validation cohorts. According to a later analysis, TCR association rates differed among HLA loci, with DRB1 alleles showing the most associated TCRs and HLA-C alleles showing the fewest. A total of 164 TCR beta chains were listed by the study as associated with cytomegalovirus. In a later genetic analysis, fewer N-insertions in productive TCRs were reported among donors in an Asian-associated ancestry cluster than the approximately 630-donor mean. In a later analysis, around 17,000 TCR beta sequences were associated with specific HLA alleles at a false discovery rate of 0.05. A later analysis reported that several top co-occurrence clusters appeared linked to parvovirus B19, influenza, CMV and Epstein-Barr virus. Some IMGT-functional V segments, including TRBV6-2 and TRBV6-3, could not be told apart with the 87-base-pair reads, so those segments were excluded. In vitro tests confirmed that a few of the cytomegalovirus-associated TCR beta chains recognize cytomegalovirus antigens. This cohort had only TCR beta chains sequenced, and the lack of alpha or paired-chain data limited which features could be detected. Roughly uniform sequencing depth across donors was assumed in presence/absence analyses, although this assumption may not hold. In a later analysis, HLA-associated TCR beta chains showed more clonal expansion and lower generation probabilities than non-associated chains that were equally common. In an earlier analysis of 500 to 650 of the donors, most TCR beta V segments appeared in productive rearrangements about 87% or about 30% of the time, broadly matching IMGT annotations. Because HLA typing was missing for some donors at each locus, association tests included only the typed subset. A further reported finding was that TCR beta sequences accurately predicted the HLA-A and HLA-B alleles for most subjects in the first cohort. Most TCR sequences were seen in very few donors, while some public TCRs were found in many individuals. Correlated functional status among segregating V segments might be attributable to linkage disequilibrium, but an unknown experimental factor could not be ruled out. Most CMV-associated TCR beta chains appeared to be HLA-restricted in a later analysis, and the HLA associations seemed to be driven largely by CMV exposure. For the cohort, immune exposure information was limited to CMV serostatus. When HLA alleles, especially DR and DQ, strongly co-occurred, TCR associations were difficult to assign to individual alleles. It was suggested by the authors that the approach could potentially be generalized to other disease states and immunological phenotypes.

The CDR3 runs 13 amino acids, cysteine and phenylalanine included. CDR3 DNA is the only sequence kept; it has 39 bases, read in frame from the first base. V is pared back by 3 bases and J by 5 bases, with 7 bases lying between the germline termini. CDR1 and CDR2 (PRHDT, FYEKMQ) derive from the germline V gene (reference sequence). On this clone: Its recognized antigen is unknown. One base away there is no much larger clone; base qualities are not given.

Library preparation employed the immunoSEQ multiplex PCR assay. The multiplex PCR relied on a mix of 60 forward primers for TCR Vbeta segments and 13 reverse primers for TCR Jbeta segments. Amplification of the CDR3 region of rearranged TCR beta genes was performed with a multiplex PCR assay on genomic DNA. The Illumina HiSeq System was used to sequence the amplified TCR beta libraries as 87-base-pair reads. From the authors' description of their analysis: A later analysis tallied tens of millions of unique TCR beta chains across the 550 to 850 repertoires, and approximately 12 million of those chains were shared by two or more donors. To remove PCR and sequencing errors, raw reads were error-corrected and collapsed into unique sequences using a nearest-neighbor algorithm that merged closely related sequences. Alignment of CDR3 sequences to IMGT reference sequences was used to assign V, D and J gene segments. For a sequence to be retained, a match of at least six nucleotides to both a V gene segment and a J gene segment was required. Rearrangements were classified as productive when the CDR3 lacked stop codons and remained in frame with V and J, and all other rearrangements were classified as non-productive. Following IMGT convention, CDR3 was defined as the stretch from the second conserved V-encoded cysteine to the conserved J-encoded phenylalanine. In an earlier analysis of approximately 500 of the donors, sequences lacking an unambiguous match to a single V gene segment were excluded. An earlier analysis of around 600 of the donors classified V segments as functional when productive rearrangements were above 56.7% and as segregating when the standard deviation between donors was above 5%. A statistical classification framework was built to diagnose cytomegalovirus status from the catalog of TCR beta chain sequences. V and J gene assignment, in a later analysis, came from comparing TCR nucleotide sequences with IMGT/GENE-DB human TR gene sequences. Using the TCRdist pipeline, a later analysis assigned CDR3 sequences along with most-parsimonious VDJ recombination scenarios. A later analysis defined each TCR beta chain by its CDR3 amino acid sequence plus V-gene family, and excluded reads lacking a unique V-gene family. A later analysis removed roughly 590 highly shared, low-generation-probability nucleotide sequences to deal with suspected cross-contamination and a sequencing artifact. A later analysis calculated a clonal expansion index for each public chain from normalized within-repertoire ranks of inferred template counts. Generation probabilities in a later analysis came from a VDJ recombination model fitted to out-of-frame rearrangements, and those results were checked against IGoR. Hypergeometric tests were used in a later analysis to score TCR-TCR, TCR-HLA and TCR-CMV co-occurrence, with a repertoire-size bias correction applied to the TCR pairs. In a later analysis, false discovery rates were estimated by permuting HLA or CMV assignments 20 times. In a later analysis, co-occurring TCRs were grouped using DBSCAN, and TCRdist sequence similarity was added for clustering within HLA-allele-positive subsets. Co-occurrence clustering excluded repertoires with fewer than 30,000 or more than 120,000 public chains, plus five with anomalous nucleotide sharing. What TCRdb holds here is the immuneACCESS table cut down to in-frame rearrangements. Part of the clones is not present; checked against another copy, under half of the missing clones reflect an unresolved V gene, and the others are unexplained. For V, J and clone size, that table is used; D and trimming come from the DNA. Across this sample there are about 100,000 clones, with less than 85% seen only once. Approximately 5% of the sample lies in the top ten.

In total, just over 650 healthy bone marrow donors made up the cohort. At the time of sampling, every cohort member was nominally healthy, though immune exposures that went unrecorded were likely present. The donor tested CMV seropositive, placing the donor among the 290 or so seropositive members of the cohort. A peripheral blood sample was collected from each donor, and TCR beta sequencing was performed on peripheral blood mononuclear cells. Genomic DNA extraction from the blood cell samples was performed with the Qiagen DNeasy Blood Extraction Kit. The material sequenced was PBMCs. The sequence was obtained from a woman aged 18-29 years in good health and CMV-seropositive. In this chain, TRBV13 is recombined with TRBJ2-2, with a tentative D gene TRBD2 over 5 matching bases. The CDR3 amino acid sequence is: CASSFRGTGELFF. The DNA sequence reads TGTGCCAGCAGCTTTCGGGGAACCGGGGAGCTGTTTTTT. With all but the CDR3 taken from the reference TRBV13 and TRBJ2-2 genes, the full variable domain is: AAGVIQSPRHLIKEKRETATLKCYPIPRHDTVYWYQQGPGQDPQFLISFYEKMQSDKGSIPDRFSAQQFSDYHSELNMSSLELGDSALYFCASSFRGTGELFFGEGSRLTVL.